This TCR beta chain was sequenced for a study of tumor and adjacent non-tumor tissue in lung cancer. Overall study context: Aged about 30 to 85 years, patients included roughly ten men and roughly 5 women with stage I to III disease. Samples averaged about 4.2 million productive TCRbeta reads each.

This sample's RNA came from whole unsorted tissue. This non-tumor lung sample came from over 3 cm beyond the tumor edge. The library came from three nested PCR rounds adapted from ARM-PCR protocols. A single record per CDR3 protein comes from TCRdb applying MiXCR to the multiplex PCR reads. The sample includes over 80,000 distinct CDR3 sequences, around three quarters of them seen just once. For this clonotype: Given the absence of the conserved phenylalanine or tryptophan at the CDR3 end, a read error is likely. The DNA is omitted, as the CDR3 cannot be located on it reliably, and the CDR3 follows TCRdb's listing.

Counting both end residues, the CDR3 totals 13 amino acids. The germline V gene has CDR1 SEHNR and CDR2 FQNEAQ (reference sequence). The sequenced sample consisted of distant non-tumor lung tissue. The receptor was isolated from a man aged 60-69 years with small cell lung cancer. V gene TRBV7-9 combines with J gene TRBJ2-7. The chain's CDR3 is CASSSEMTYEQHI.